This TCR beta chain was obtained from a study of control samples from healthy donors and cancer patients. Clones were read by immunoSEQ multiplex PCR, and TCRdb kept only the in-frame ones, dropping some. Here the sample spans about 89,000 clones, 85% being singletons. This clone was recorded a few times. At one of its ends the junction is not consistent with the germline gene, which may arise from a read error. This TCR was sampled from a woman between 40 and 50 years old in good health. The material sequenced was blood.

CDR3 sequence reads: CASSLAVSEDTQYF. DNA of the CDR3: TGCGCCAGCAGCTTGGCAGTATCCGAAGATACCCAGTACTTC. The chain is built from TRBV5-1 and TRBJ2-5, with D unresolved. The germline V gene has CDR1 SGHRS and CDR2 YFSETQ. This CDR3 has 14 residues. Variable domain in full (rest from reference TRBV5-1 and TRBJ2-5): KAGVTQTPRYLIKTRGQQVTLSCSPISGHRSVSWYQQTPGQGLQFLFEYFSETQRNKGNFPGRFSGRQFSNSRSEMNVSTLELGDSALYLCASSLAVSEDTQYFGPGTRLLVL.